This TCR beta chain derives from a study of radiotherapy plus CTLA-4 blockade in lung cancer. General study findings and limits: Reported findings show early blood T cell clone dynamics, with interferon-beta, best predicted response.

Germline values: CDR1 MDHEN, CDR2 SYDVKM. The ends were cut back, 3 bases at V and 8 bases at J, with 15 bases in the middle. CDR3 length equals 14 residues. Sequenced by immunoSEQ multiplex PCR; TCRdb stores in-frame clones only, minus some. Counted here are more than 95,000 clones, 65% to 85% occurring once; the ten biggest clones make up approximately 5.2%. Of note for this clone: Its target is unknown.

Sequenced material: peripheral blood, taken from a patient treated with radiotherapy plus ipilimumab. J is TRBJ2-3 and V is TRBV28; D may be TRBD1 (5 bases). This sequence was found in a human donor with non-small cell lung cancer who had a partial response to radiotherapy plus ipilimumab. The CDR3 loop reads CASSFSAGSGTQYF. The CDR3 DNA reads as TGTGCCAGCAGTTTTTCTGCAGGGTCCGGTACGCAGTATTTT.